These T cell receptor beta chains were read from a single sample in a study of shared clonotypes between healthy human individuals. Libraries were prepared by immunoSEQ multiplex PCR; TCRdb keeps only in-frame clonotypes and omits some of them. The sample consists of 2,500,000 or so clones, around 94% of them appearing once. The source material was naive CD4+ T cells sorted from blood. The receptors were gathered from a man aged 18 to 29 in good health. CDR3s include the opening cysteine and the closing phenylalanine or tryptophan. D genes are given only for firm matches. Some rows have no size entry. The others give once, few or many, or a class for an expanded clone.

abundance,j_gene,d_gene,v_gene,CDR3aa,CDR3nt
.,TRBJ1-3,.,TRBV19,CASSIGPGRTSSGNTIYF,TGTGCCAGTAGTATCGGTCCGGGCAGGACAAGCTCTGGAAACACCATATATTTT
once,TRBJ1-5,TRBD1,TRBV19,CASSLRTGLSNQPQHF,TGTGCCAGTAGTCTACGGACAGGCCTGAGCAATCAGCCCCAGCATTTT
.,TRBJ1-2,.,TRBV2,CASTFPGAGYGYTF,TGTGCCAGCACCTTCCCAGGGGCCGGCTATGGCTACACCTTC
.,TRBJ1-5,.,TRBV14,CASSQYSRLSRPQHF,TGTGCCAGCAGCCAATATAGTCGCCTTTCGCGGCCCCAGCATTTT
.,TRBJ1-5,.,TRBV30,CAWSVGSNQPQHF,TGTGCCTGGAGTGTTGGTAGCAATCAGCCCCAGCATTTT
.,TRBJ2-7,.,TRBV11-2,CASSIGQPYEQYF,TGTGCCAGCAGCATTGGACAGCCCTACGAGCAGTACTTC
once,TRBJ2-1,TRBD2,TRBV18,CASSPPAGFSYNEQFF,TGTGCCAGCTCACCACCAGCGGGATTTTCCTACAATGAGCAGTTCTTC
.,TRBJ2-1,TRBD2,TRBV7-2,CASSLLAGDEQFF,TGTGCCAGCAGCTTACTAGCGGGGGATGAGCAGTTCTTC
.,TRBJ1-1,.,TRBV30,CAWSVSVTATLNTEAFF,TGTGCCTGGAGTGTATCCGTGACAGCGACTTTGAACACTGAAGCTTTCTTT
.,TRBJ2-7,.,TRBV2,CASSSGLSGEQYF,TGTGCCAGCAGTAGCGGACTAAGCGGGGAGCAGTACTTC
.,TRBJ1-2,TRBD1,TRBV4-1,CASSEYRGRQGGYTF,TGCGCCAGCAGCGAATACAGGGGGCGCCAAGGAGGCTACACCTTC
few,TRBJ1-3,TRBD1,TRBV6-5,CASRPTGTGNTIYF,TGTGCCAGCAGACCGACAGGGACTGGAAACACCATATATTTT
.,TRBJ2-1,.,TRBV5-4,CASSSIPGATYNEQFF,TGTGCCAGCAGCTCAATACCAGGGGCGACCTACAATGAGCAGTTCTTC
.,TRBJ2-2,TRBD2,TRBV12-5,CASQFWATSGTTGELFF,TGTGCTAGCCAATTTTGGGCCACTAGCGGGACGACCGGGGAGCTGTTTTTT
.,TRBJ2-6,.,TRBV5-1,CASSFSQSTSGANVLTF,TGCGCCAGCAGCTTTTCACAGAGTACCTCTGGGGCCAACGTCCTGACTTTC
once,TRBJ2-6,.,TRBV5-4,CASTRSSGNPSGANVLTF,TGTGCCAGCACCCGCAGCTCTGGGAACCCCTCTGGGGCCAACGTCCTGACTTTC
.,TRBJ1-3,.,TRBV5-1,CASRTSSSSGNTIYF,TGCGCCAGCAGAACGTCGAGCTCCTCTGGAAACACCATATATTTT
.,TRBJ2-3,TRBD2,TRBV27,CASSFHRLAVTDTQYF,TGTGCCAGCAGTTTTCATCGCCTAGCGGTCACAGATACGCAGTATTTT
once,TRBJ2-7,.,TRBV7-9,CASSLVWAGVVLYEQYF,TGTGCCAGCAGCTTAGTATGGGCAGGGGTTGTTCTCTACGAGCAGTACTTC
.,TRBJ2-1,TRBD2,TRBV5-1,CASSLDSGGRGNEQFF,TGCGCCAGCAGCTTGGATAGCGGGGGTAGGGGCAATGAGCAGTTCTTC
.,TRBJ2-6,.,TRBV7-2,CASMRSGANVLTF,TGTGCCAGCATGCGCTCTGGGGCCAACGTCCTGACTTTC
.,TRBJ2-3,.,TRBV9,CASSVEDTADTQYF,TGTGCCAGCAGCGTAGAGGACACGGCAGATACGCAGTATTTT
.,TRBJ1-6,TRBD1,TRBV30,CAWSVSGRGPLNSPLHF,TGTGCCTGGAGTGTATCTGGCAGGGGGCCCCTTAATTCACCCCTCCACTTT
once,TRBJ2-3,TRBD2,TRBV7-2,CASSLRASTSGRYGDTQYF,TGTGCCAGCAGCTTAAGAGCGTCGACTAGCGGGCGATATGGAGATACGCAGTATTTT
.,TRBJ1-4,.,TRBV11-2,CASSLGTNTLTGTNEKLFF,TGTGCCAGCAGCTTAGGAACCAATACTCTAACCGGGACTAATGAAAAACTGTTTTTT
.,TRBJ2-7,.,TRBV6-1,CASSEGRYVSYEQYF,TGTGCCAGCAGTGAAGGTCGGTACGTATCCTACGAGCAGTACTTC
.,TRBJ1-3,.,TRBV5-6,CASSLRDGNTIYF,TGTGCCAGCAGCTTAAGGGATGGAAACACCATATATTTT
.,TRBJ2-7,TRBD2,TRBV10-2,CASSESGAGVSYEQYF,TGCGCCAGCAGTGAGTCCGGAGCGGGGGTTTCCTACGAGCAGTACTTC
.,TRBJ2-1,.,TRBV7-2,CASSLNGGIWGSSYNEQFF,TGTGCCAGCAGCTTAAATGGGGGCATTTGGGGGAGTTCCTACAATGAGCAGTTCTTC
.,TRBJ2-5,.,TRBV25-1,CASSENGRRQETQYF,TGTGCCAGCAGTGAGAATGGAAGGAGGCAAGAGACCCAGTACTTC
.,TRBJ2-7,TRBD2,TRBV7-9,CASSADGPPTSGNLYEQYF,TGTGCCAGCAGCGCCGACGGCCCCCCGACTAGCGGGAACTTGTACGAGCAGTACTTC
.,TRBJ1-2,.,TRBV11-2,CASGTRSGGPGYGYTF,TGTGCCAGCGGAACCCGGAGCGGGGGGCCAGGCTATGGCTACACCTTC
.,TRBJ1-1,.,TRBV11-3,CASSLEGNTEAFF,TGTGCCAGCAGCTTAGAGGGGAACACTGAAGCTTTCTTT
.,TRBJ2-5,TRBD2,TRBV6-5,CASSRTSGRASGQYF,TGTGCCAGCAGTAGGACTAGCGGGAGGGCCTCAGGCCAGTACTTC
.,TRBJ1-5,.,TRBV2,CASSRETGQPQHF,TGTGCCAGCAGTCGAGAAACGGGGCAGCCCCAGCATTTT
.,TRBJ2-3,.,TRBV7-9,CASSFRLEADTQYF,TGTGCCAGCAGCTTTCGACTCGAAGCAGATACGCAGTATTTT
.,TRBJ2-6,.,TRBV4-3,CASSQGTGYDSGANVLTF,TGCGCCAGCAGCCAAGGTACAGGATACGACTCTGGGGCCAACGTCCTGACTTTC
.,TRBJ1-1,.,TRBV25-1,CASSDGGQNTEAFF,TGTGCCAGCAGTGATGGGGGACAGAACACTGAAGCTTTCTTT
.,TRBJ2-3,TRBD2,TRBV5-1,CASSLNGRSSDTQYF,TGCGCCAGCTCTCTTAACGGGAGGAGTTCGGATACGCAGTATTTT
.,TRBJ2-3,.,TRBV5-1,CASSLASDTQYF,TGCGCCAGCAGCTTGGCCTCTGATACGCAGTATTTT
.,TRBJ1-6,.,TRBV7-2,CASTFEVLASPLHF,TGTGCCAGCACTTTCGAGGTCCTAGCTTCACCCCTCCACTTT
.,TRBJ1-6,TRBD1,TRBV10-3,CASTQGAPNSPLHF,TGTGCCAGTACCCAGGGGGCGCCTAATTCACCCCTCCACTTT
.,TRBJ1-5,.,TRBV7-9,CASSFQGNQPQHF,TGTGCCAGCAGCTTTCAGGGAAATCAGCCCCAGCATTTT
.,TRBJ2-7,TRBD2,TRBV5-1,CASSLGRLAGVAYEQYF,TGCGCCAGCAGCTTGGGCCGACTAGCGGGAGTAGCCTACGAGCAGTACTTC
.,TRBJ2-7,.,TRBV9,CASSVDSGGGSSYEQYF,TGTGCCAGCAGCGTAGATTCGGGGGGCGGTAGCTCCTACGAGCAGTACTTC
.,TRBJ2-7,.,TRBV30,CAWSPGGHRTYEQYF,TGTGCCTGGAGCCCCGGGGGGCACCGAACCTACGAGCAGTACTTC
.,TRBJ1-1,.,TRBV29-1,CSVQLTSRGTEAFF,TGCAGCGTGCAGCTGACGAGTAGGGGCACTGAAGCTTTCTTT
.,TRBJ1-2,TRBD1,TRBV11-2,CASSPNGDRVYGYTF,TGTGCCAGCAGCCCAAACGGGGACAGGGTCTATGGCTACACCTTC
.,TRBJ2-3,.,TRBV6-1,CASSDGTRTDTQYF,TGTGCCAGCAGTGACGGGACCCGCACAGATACGCAGTATTTT
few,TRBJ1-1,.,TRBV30,CAWALNMGTEAFF,TGTGCCTGGGCTCTTAATATGGGCACTGAAGCTTTCTTT
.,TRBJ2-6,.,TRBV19,CASQDSGANVLTF,TGTGCCAGCCAGGATTCTGGGGCCAACGTCCTGACTTTC